This is a list of T cell receptor beta chains from one sample in a study of T cell responses to AZD1222 COVID-19 vaccine. Using immunoSEQ multiplex PCR, the repertoire was profiled, and TCRdb retains in-frame clones only, with some absent. The sample has tens of thousands of clones, 90% seen once; the top ten hold 4.2%. This specimen was peripheral blood, taken on day 0 of AZD1222 vaccination. The receptors were sampled from an adult in good health. Both conserved end residues are part of each CDR3. The D gene is left open where the match is weak. Where a row states a size, it is once, few, many or the class of an expanded clone; other rows omit it.

d_call clone_size j_call v_call cdr3_aa cdr3_nt
TRBD2 - TRBJ2-1 TRBV6-6 CASSYLAGGKDNEQFF TGTGCCAGCAGTTACTTGGCGGGAGGGAAGGACAATGAGCAGTTCTTC
- - TRBJ1-2 TRBV11-2 CASSLAGGNGYTF TGTGCCAGCAGCTTAGCTGGAGGGAATGGCTACACCTTC
- - TRBJ1-5 TRBV10-1 CASPIGQARPSNQPQHF TGCGCCAGCCCTATCGGGCAGGCCCGACCAAGCAATCAGCCCCAGCATTTT
TRBD1 - TRBJ1-4 TRBV18 CASSTNPQGGREKLFF TGTGCCAGCTCTACGAACCCCCAGGGGGGAAGGGAAAAACTGTTTTTT
TRBD1 - TRBJ1-1 TRBV5-1 CASSPGTANTEAFF TGCGCCAGCAGTCCCGGGACAGCGAACACTGAAGCTTTCTTT
- - TRBJ2-7 TRBV4-1 CASSQVLLAYEQYF TGCGCCAGCAGCCAAGTCCTGCTAGCCTACGAGCAGTACTTC
TRBD1 - TRBJ1-2 TRBV5-1 CASSLTRTGGGYGYTF TGCGCCAGCAGCTTGACGAGGACAGGAGGAGGCTATGGCTACACCTTC
- - TRBJ1-6 TRBV30 CAWSTYSTRSRQARGPLHF TGTGCCTGGAGTACCTATTCGACTCGGTCTCGACAGGCTCGAGGACCCCTCCACTTT
- - TRBJ1-1 TRBV11-3 CASSLGPDTEAFF TGTGCCAGCAGCTTAGGTCCGGACACTGAAGCTTTCTTT
- - TRBJ1-2 TRBV9 CASSVDLEPYGYTF TGTGCCAGCAGCGTAGATTTGGAACCCTATGGCTACACCTTC
TRBD1 - TRBJ2-7 TRBV11-3 CASAAGTDPSLNYEQYF TGTGCCAGCGCCGCCGGGACAGACCCTAGTTTGAATTACGAGCAGTACTTC
- - TRBJ2-7 TRBV28 CASSFGGNYEQYF TGTGCCAGCAGTTTTGGGGGTAACTACGAGCAGTACTTC
TRBD1 - TRBJ1-4 TRBV18 CASSRRQGLGEKLFF TGTGCCAGCTCCCGAAGACAGGGGTTAGGTGAAAAACTGTTTTTT
- - TRBJ2-3 TRBV12-3/TRBV12-4 CASWTGNTDTQYF TGTGCCAGTTGGACTGGGAACACAGATACGCAGTATTTT
TRBD1 - TRBJ1-5 TRBV28 CASSSRDRGYQPQHF TGTGCCAGCAGTTCCCGGGACAGGGGATATCAGCCCCAGCATTTT
TRBD1 - TRBJ2-1 TRBV7-3 CASSSRSRDRGRDEQFF TGTGCCAGCAGCTCCCGCTCCCGGGACAGGGGGCGCGATGAGCAGTTCTTC
TRBD1 - TRBJ1-2 TRBV6-5 CASSFPGQGGYTF TGTGCCAGCAGTTTCCCGGGACAGGGGGGCTACACCTTC
- - TRBJ1-1 TRBV4-1 CASSQEGGDASMNTEAFF TGCGCCAGCAGCCAAGAGGGCGGGGACGCTTCTATGAACACTGAAGCTTTCTTT
TRBD1 - TRBJ2-2 TRBV19 CASSIGQGVAGELFF TGTGCCAGTAGTATAGGACAGGGGGTGGCCGGGGAGCTGTTTTTT
TRBD1 - TRBJ2-7 TRBV7-9 CASSPTRIQGVASYEQYF TGTGCCAGCAGCCCGACCCGGATTCAGGGGGTTGCGTCCTACGAGCAGTACTTC
TRBD2 - TRBJ2-3 TRBV6-5 CASRTRTSGGDTQYF TGTGCCAGCAGAACTCGAACTAGCGGGGGGGATACGCAGTATTTT
TRBD1 few TRBJ2-7 TRBV4-1 CASSQERATGNEQYF TGCGCCAGCAGCCAAGAGCGGGCGACAGGGAACGAGCAGTACTTC
- - TRBJ2-1 TRBV15 CATSRAGYNEQFF TGTGCCACCAGCAGAGCGGGCTACAATGAGCAGTTCTTC
- - TRBJ2-7 TRBV15 CATSRDRVRGAGEYF TGTGCCACCAGCAGAGATCGAGTCCGAGGGGCCGGGGAGTACTTC
- - TRBJ2-7 TRBV7-2 CASSSLDSYEQYF TGTGCCAGCAGCTCCCTCGACAGCTACGAGCAGTACTTC
- - TRBJ1-6 TRBV10-3 CAAGGGGRNSPLHF TGTGCCGCCGGGGGGGGTGGTAGGAATTCACCCCTCCACTTT
TRBD2 - TRBJ2-7 TRBV4-2 CASSQAVAGAYEQYF TGTGCCAGCAGCCAAGCAGTAGCGGGTGCCTACGAGCAGTACTTC
- - TRBJ1-1 TRBV2 CASSPEDTEAFF TGTGCCAGCAGTCCAGAGGACACTGAAGCTTTCTTT
TRBD1 - TRBJ1-2 TRBV18 CASSPGSQGGNGYTF TGTGCCAGCTCACCAGGTTCACAGGGGGGAAATGGCTACACCTTC
- - TRBJ2-7 TRBV7-9 CASSLVGGPLVYEQYF TGTGCCAGCAGCTTAGTGGGGGGCCCCCTGGTATACGAGCAGTACTTC
- - TRBJ2-3 TRBV25-1 CASSYGSDTQYF TGTGCCAGCAGTTATGGTTCAGATACGCAGTATTTT
TRBD1 - TRBJ1-5 TRBV2 CASSKDRGLDNQPQHF TGTGCCAGCAGTAAGGACAGGGGGCTCGACAATCAGCCCCAGCATTTT
- - TRBJ2-5 TRBV10-2 CASSDHEQTQYF TGCGCCAGCAGTGACCACGAACAGACCCAGTACTTC
TRBD2 - TRBJ2-4 TRBV11-3 CASSLDGLATAKNIQYF TGTGCCAGCAGCTTAGACGGACTAGCGACAGCCAAAAACATTCAGTACTTC
- - TRBJ1-5 TRBV6-5 CASLGTDQPQHF TGTGCCAGCCTGGGTACGGATCAGCCCCAGCATTTT
TRBD1 - TRBJ1-5 TRBV10-1 CASSEMGTGVGQPQHF TGCGCCAGCAGTGAAATGGGGACAGGGGTCGGGCAGCCCCAGCATTTT
- - TRBJ1-1 TRBV5-1 CASSPGRGNTEAFF TGCGCCAGCAGCCCAGGACGGGGGAACACTGAAGCTTTCTTT